This TCR beta chain was obtained from a study of shared clonotypes between healthy human individuals. Study conclusions and caveats: Several donors shared approximately 5% of their naive CD4 clonotypes.

CD45RO-negative, CCR7-selected cells formed the naive CD8 fraction, which excluded terminally differentiated effector memory CD45RA+ cells. In regard to this clone: Antigen unknown.

Some 32,000 T cell genomes, or approximately 200 ng DNA, went into the sorted-subset replicate PCRs. Some clones are missing from TCRdb's copy, which holds only in-frame ones; the method was immunoSEQ multiplex PCR. This sample has about 2.1 million clones, with roughly 95% found just once. CDR1 and CDR2 from the germline V gene are MDHEN and SYDVKM. There are 11 residues in the CDR3. V was pared by 3 bases and J by 13 bases, with 10 bases between. The sequencing input was naive CD8+ T cells from PBMCs. The clonotype was recovered from a young man in good health. Some clones in this sample may be carry-over from other donors' samples. The chain uses TRBV28 and TRBJ2-1; D not resolved. CDR3 bases: TGTGCCAGCAGTTTCCAGGCCGATCAGTTCTTC. It codes for CASSFQADQFF.